Detailed here is one TCR beta chain. Its target is not known. V was pared by 3 bases and J by 6 bases, with 12 bases of the junction left unmatched. The CDR3 is made up of 17 amino acids. Germline-derived CDR1 and CDR2 are SGDLS and YYNGEE. Vbeta (60) and Jbeta (13) primers were used in the PCR. Profiled with immunoSEQ multiplex PCR; TCRdb holds only in-frame clones, not every one. This specimen shows around 51,000 clones; the ten leading clones hold 25% to 30%. This sample is part of a study of cytomegalovirus exposure and HLA in healthy donors. For the study at large: HLA-typed donors were the source of tens of millions of unique TCRs held in an early data release.

Whole-study results and caveats: Sequencing depth across donors, presence/absence analyses assumed, was roughly uniform. In a later analysis, TCR beta V- and J-gene trimming showed a link to a missense DCLRE1C variant.

Sequencing was performed on PBMCs. The chain links TRBV9 to TRBJ2-3, with 11 bases fitting TRBD2. This receptor was obtained from a man aged 35-49 years in good health and CMV-seropositive. The CDR3 nucleotides are TGTGCCAGCAGCGCCGGACTAGCGGGCCCTGCGTGGGATACGCAGTATTTT. Residues: CASSAGLAGPAWDTQYF.